This T cell receptor (beta chain) was obtained from a study of T cell changes during pregnancy in multiple sclerosis. Profiled with immunoSEQ multiplex PCR; TCRdb holds only in-frame clones, not every one. The top ten hold 0.65% to 1% of the sample, which has fewer than 90,000 clones, 91% seen once. This CDR3 comprises 16 residues. V lost 2 bases and J lost 7, with 18 bases in between. From germline, CDR1 is SEHNR and CDR2 FQNEAQ (reference sequence). This sample comprised peripheral blood, obtained in the second trimester of pregnancy. The clonotype originates from a female donor with multiple sclerosis, enrolled in a pregnancy study. The chain couples TRBV7-9 to TRBJ2-1; D is unclear. The CDR3 sequence: CASSLSETLLGNEQFF. DNA for the CDR3: TGTGCCAGCAGCTTATCAGAGACACTTCTTGGGAATGAGCAGTTCTTC.